The next 25 T cell receptor beta chains were all read from a single sample in a study of technical replicates of blood from a handful of donors. Profiled with immunoSEQ multiplex PCR; TCRdb holds only in-frame clones, not every one. This sample has around 81,000 clones, with over 75% found just once. Material: PBMCs. The receptors were gathered from a human donor in good health. Some clones in this sample may be carry-over from other donors' samples.

CDR3: CASRSGLAGGPGWEQYF. For the CDR3, the DNA is TGTGCCAGCAGGAGCGGACTAGCGGGAGGGCCGGGTTGGGAGCAGTACTTC. The J gene is TRBJ2-7, the V gene TRBV11-2; TRBD2 matches 15 bases. This CDR3 region has 17 residues. The germline V gene encodes CDR1 SGHAT and CDR2 FQNNGV. J lost 7 bases, V lost 6 bases, and 13 bases had no gene match.

J is TRBJ1-5 and V is TRBV19, with 9 bases fitting TRBD1. CDR1 and CDR2 from the germline V gene are LNHDA and SQIVND (reference sequence). With V trimmed by 6 bases and J by 4 bases, 1 base remained unmatched. The CDR3 totals 13 residues. The CDR3 spells CASRGQGNQPQHF. In DNA, the CDR3 is TGTGCCAGTAGGGGACAGGGAAATCAGCCCCAGCATTTT.

This clone was seen just once. V is TRBV20-1 and J is TRBJ2-7; D is uncertain. The germline V and J ends were trimmed by 5 bases and 5 bases, with 10 bases remaining between them. The germline V gene encodes CDR1 DFQATT and CDR2 SNEGSKA (reference sequence). The CDR3 consists of 11 residues. The CDR3 region has the DNA TGCAGTGCTTGTCCCGTCGACGAGCAGTACTTC. This sequence encodes CSACPVDEQYF.

The gene calls are TRBV9 and TRBJ2-7; perhaps TRBD2 as D (6 bases). Deletions cut 0 bases from V and 7 bases from J, with 20 bases between. This CDR3 is built from 16 residues. Germline lookup yields CDR1 SGDLS and CDR2 YYNGEE. CDR3 residues: CASSVGLGGAEGEQYF. CDR3 DNA: TGTGCCAGCAGCGTAGGCTTGGGGGGAGCCGAGGGGGAGCAGTACTTC.

The sample holds a few counts of this clone. CDR3 sequence (DNA): TGTGCCAGCTCACCACGCGGCGATGAGCAGTTCTTC. Protein product: CASSPRGDEQFF. The chain uses TRBV18 and TRBJ2-1; D unresolved. This CDR3 region has 12 residues. V shed 1 base and J shed 8 bases, with 6 bases lying between them. In germline, CDR1 is KGHSH, CDR2 LQKENI.

This chain joins TRBV9 and TRBJ2-5, with 7 nucleotides matching TRBD2. Germline V gene lookup returns CDR1 SGDLS and CDR2 YYNGEE. This CDR3 has 13 residues. Unmatched junction bases numbered 1, after V lost 3 bases and J lost 2 bases. The CDR3 DNA reads as TGTGCCAGCAGCGGTAGCGGGCAAGAGACCCAGTACTTC. Protein: CASSGSGQETQYF. Full variable domain (rest looked up from reference TRBV9 and TRBJ2-5): DSGVTQTPKHLITATGQRVTLRCSPRSGDLSVYWYQQSLDQGLQFLIQYYNGEERAKGNILERFSAQQFPDLHSELNLSSLELGDSALYFCASSGSGQETQYFGPGTRLLVL.

The chain recombines TRBV6-4 with TRBJ2-3, with unresolved D. Trimming shortened V by 7 bases and J by 1 base, and 6 bases separated the two germline ends. Germline-derived CDR1 and CDR2 are MRHNA and SNTAGT. The CDR3 consists of 12 residues. The CDR3 sequence: CASTFGTDTQYF. In DNA, the CDR3 is TGTGCCAGCACCTTCGGCACAGATACGCAGTATTTT.

The chain employs TRBV11-3 and TRBJ2-7; tentative D call: TRBD2 (7 bases). The V and J ends lost 5 bases and 7 bases respectively, with 15 bases between them. The CDR3 has 13 amino acids. Germline V gene lookup returns CDR1 SGHNT and CDR2 YENEEA. The CDR3 coding sequence is TGTGCCAGCAGCGGGGGGGCAGTTGGAGAGCAGTACTTC. Translated: CASSGGAVGEQYF.

The chain uses TRBV27 and TRBJ2-5; D gene unclear. Germline V gene data show CDR1 as MNHEY and CDR2 as SMNVEV (reference sequence). CDR3 size: 14 residues. V lost 5 bases, J lost 5 bases, and 15 bases lay in between. In DNA form, the CDR3 reads TGTGCCAGCAGTCCCACTACCTATATGGAGACCCAGTACTTC. It encodes CASSPTTYMETQYF.

This chain links TRBV7-9 with TRBJ2-5; 11 positions agree with TRBD2. The CDR3 loop spans 15 amino acids. The ends lost 4 bases at V and 4 bases at J; junction bases unmatched: 5. CDR1 is SEHNR, CDR2 FQNEAQ, per germline (reference sequence). This CDR3 reads CASSSGTSGGETQYF. CDR3 bases: TGTGCCAGCAGCTCCGGGACTAGCGGAGGAGAGACCCAGTACTTC.

V usage is TRBV30 and J usage is TRBJ1-2; D ambiguous. Germline loops: CDR1 GTSNPN, CDR2 SVGIG (reference sequence). V was shortened by 0 bases and J by 2 bases, with 7 bases between the two germline ends. The CDR3 length is 13 residues. CDR3 loop: CAWSVDLNYGYTF. Here the CDR3 DNA reads TGTGCCTGGAGTGTGGACTTAAACTATGGCTACACCTTC.

A single count supports this clone. This sequence joins TRBV7-3 and TRBJ2-7; no clear D gene. From germline, CDR1 is SGHTA and CDR2 FQGTGA. V was shortened by 5 bases and J by 3 bases, with 11 bases between the two germline ends. This CDR3 spans 13 amino acids. CDR3 protein: CASSPKVHYEQYF. CDR3 sequence (DNA): TGTGCCAGCAGCCCTAAAGTCCACTACGAGCAGTACTTC.

The V gene is TRBV7-9, the J gene TRBJ2-2, with 9 bases aligning to TRBD1. The CDR3 loop spans 15 amino acids. Germline V gene lookup returns CDR1 SEHNR and CDR2 FQNEAQ (reference sequence). The trim removed 0 bases at V and 6 bases at J, leaving 2 bases unmatched. The CDR3 nucleotides read TGTGCCAGCAGCTTAGCTCGACAGGGGGCCGGGGAGCTGTTTTTT. Amino acids: CASSLARQGAGELFF. Drawing the rest from reference TRBV7-9 and TRBJ2-2, the complete variable domain is DTGVSQNPRHKITKRGQNVTFRCDPISEHNRLYWYRQTLGQGPEFLTYFQNEAQLEKSRLLSDRFSAERPKGSFSTLEIQRTEQGDSAMYLCASSLARQGAGELFFGEGSRLTVL.

This clone was seen a handful of times. This chain connects TRBV12-5 to TRBJ2-3; D gene ambiguous. Per germline, CDR1 LGHNT and CDR2 FRNRAP. CDR3 length: 16 amino acids. V lost 5 bases and J lost 0, with 15 bases in between. The CDR3 reads CASGPRIPLSTDTQYF. As DNA, the CDR3 is TGTGCTAGTGGTCCCCGTATTCCCCTTAGCACAGATACGCAGTATTTT.

The CDR3 sequence: CASRFRGGLYGYTF. As DNA, the CDR3 is TGTGCCAGCAGGTTCCGTGGAGGTCTCTATGGCTACACCTTC. The chain carries TRBV28 and TRBJ1-2; D gene ambiguous. CDR1 MDHEN and CDR2 SYDVKM come from the germline V gene. V was shortened by 6 bases and J by 4 bases, with 15 bases between the two germline ends. The CDR3 extends over 14 amino acids.

The V and J genes are TRBV5-1 and TRBJ2-7; 12 nucleotides agree with TRBD2. Germline trimming cut 1 base from V and 5 bases from J; bases unmatched to any gene: 4. There are 15 residues in the CDR3. Germline V lookup: CDR1 SGHRS, CDR2 YFSETQ. The chain's CDR3 is CASSLLTSGSDEQYF. Here the CDR3 DNA reads TGCGCCAGCAGCTTGCTGACTAGCGGGAGCGACGAGCAGTACTTC.

The genes are TRBV6-1 and TRBJ2-1; D is possibly TRBD2 (7 bases). Germline V gene data show CDR1 as MNHNS and CDR2 as SASEGT. Trimming took 1 base from V and 8 from J, leaving 12 bases between them. This CDR3 contains 14 residues. The CDR3 DNA is TGTGCCAGCAGTGAAGTCGGGGGGCTCGATGAGCAGTTCTTC. The encoded protein is CASSEVGGLDEQFF.

The chain links TRBV7-2 to TRBJ1-5; no reliable D call. The V gene's germline CDR1 is SGHTA and CDR2 FQGNSA. The CDR3 loop spans 15 amino acids. V was cut by 3 bases and J by 2 bases, with 11 bases left in between. CDR3 bases: TGTGCCAGCAGCTTCTACCGCTTGGGCAATCAGCCCCAGCATTTT. Protein: CASSFYRLGNQPQHF.

The chain combines TRBV11-3 with TRBJ2-2, with 7 bases fitting TRBD1. Germline CDR1 is SGHNT and CDR2 is YENEEA. With V trimmed by 5 bases and J by 8 bases, 14 bases remained unmatched. The CDR3 totals 16 residues. CDR3 bases: TGTGCCAGCAGCGCTAATTCCTATGACAGGGAAGGGGAGCTGTTTTTT. This codes for CASSANSYDREGELFF.

This clone was found once. This rearrangement joins TRBV7-6 to TRBJ1-4; 11 bases align to TRBD1. With V trimmed by 4 bases and J by 7 bases, 5 bases remained unmatched. This CDR3 contains 15 residues. CDR1 SGHVS and CDR2 FNYEAQ come from the germline V gene. CDR3 protein: CASSSGTGGSEKLFF. The CDR3 coding sequence is TGTGCCAGCAGCTCAGGGACAGGGGGGTCTGAAAAACTGTTTTTT.

Concerning this clone itself: Different DNA sequences within this sample yield the same CDR3. J is TRBJ2-2 and V is TRBV6-6, with 9 bases identical to TRBD2. Germline lookup yields CDR1 MNHNY and CDR2 SVGAGI (reference sequence). The CDR3 has 15 residues. The ends lost 6 bases at V and 3 bases at J; junction bases unmatched: 5. As DNA, the CDR3 is TGTGCCAGCAGGGTGGCGGGAGGGTACACCGGGGAGCTGTTTTTT. Its protein product is CASRVAGGYTGELFF.

The genes are TRBV29-1 and TRBJ2-2; perhaps TRBD2 as D (6 bases). Germline V gives CDR1 SQVTM, CDR2 ANQGSEA. This CDR3 region has 13 residues. The ends were cut back, 7 bases at V and 4 bases at J, with 13 bases in the middle. The CDR3 spells CSAPGLLTGELFF. The CDR3 region has the DNA TGCAGCGCCCCGGGACTGCTCACCGGGGAGCTGTTTTTT.

The rearrangement uses TRBV7-2 and TRBJ2-7; TRBD2 matches at 7 bases. The CDR3 extends over 15 amino acids. The germline CDR1 and CDR2 sequences are SGHTA and FQGNSA. Trimming removed 7 bases from V and 1 base from J; junction bases left unmatched: 10. Here the CDR3 reads CASKQTAGESYEQYF. CDR3 sequence (DNA): TGTGCCAGCAAACAGACGGCGGGAGAATCCTACGAGCAGTACTTC.

The rearrangement joins TRBV2 to TRBJ1-3; tentatively, D is TRBD1 (5 bases). CDR3 length equals 15 residues. Trimming left V 10 bases short and J 0 bases short, with 16 bases between. Germline loops: CDR1 SNHLY, CDR2 FYNNEI. Here the CDR3 DNA reads TGTGCCATCCTGGACACGTTAAACTCTGGAAACACCATATATTTT. Residues: CAILDTLNSGNTIYF.

The chain is built from TRBV7-8 and TRBJ1-2, with 8 positions matching TRBD1. This CDR3 spans 16 amino acids. Germline lookup yields CDR1 SGHVS and CDR2 FQNEAQ. V shed 0 bases and J 5 bases; nucleotides not matched to a gene: 8. The CDR3 reads CASSLARQGAYYGYTF. The CDR3 DNA reads TGTGCCAGCAGCTTAGCGCGGCAGGGGGCATATTATGGCTACACCTTC.